The rows below give T cell receptor beta chains drawn from one sample of a study of T cell changes during pregnancy in multiple sclerosis. Clones were sequenced by immunoSEQ multiplex PCR, and TCRdb holds only the in-frame ones, with some missing. Of around 70,000 clones in the sample, almost 95% were seen once. The material sequenced was peripheral blood, taken before pregnancy. These receptors originate from a female donor with multiple sclerosis, enrolled in a pregnancy study. The CDR3 runs from the conserved cysteine through the conserved F or W. Each record gives: V gene, J gene, D gene, clone size, CDR3 DNA, CDR3 protein. D genes are given only for firm matches. The size of a clone is reported for some rows only, either as once, few or many, or as a class for expanded clones.

v_call: TRBV19; j_call: TRBJ2-7; d_call: .; clone_size: .; cdr3_nt: TGTGCCAGTAGTCCCGCCTCGACAGTTACCTACGAGCAGTACTTC; cdr3_aa: CASSPASTVTYEQYF
v_call: TRBV4-2; j_call: TRBJ2-1; d_call: .; clone_size: .; cdr3_nt: TGTGCCAGCAGCCAAGAAAGCAGCGGCCGTTACAATGAGCAGTTCTTC; cdr3_aa: CASSQESSGRYNEQFF
v_call: TRBV7-2; j_call: TRBJ2-7; d_call: TRBD2; clone_size: .; cdr3_nt: TGTGCCAGCGGCCGACTAGCGGATGAGCAGTACTTC; cdr3_aa: CASGRLADEQYF
v_call: TRBV5-5; j_call: TRBJ2-7; d_call: TRBD1; clone_size: .; cdr3_nt: TGTGCCAGCAGCTTGATGACAGGGCCCTCCGAGCAGTACTTC; cdr3_aa: CASSLMTGPSEQYF
v_call: TRBV27; j_call: TRBJ1-5; d_call: .; clone_size: .; cdr3_nt: TGTGCCAGCAAAAGCAATAGCAATCAGCCCCAGCATTTT; cdr3_aa: CASKSNSNQPQHF
v_call: TRBV5-4; j_call: TRBJ1-2; d_call: .; clone_size: .; cdr3_nt: TGTGCCAGCAGCTTGGGTGGCCTTAACTATGGCTACACCTTC; cdr3_aa: CASSLGGLNYGYTF
v_call: TRBV5-1; j_call: TRBJ1-1; d_call: .; clone_size: .; cdr3_nt: TGCGCCAGCTCCGGACAGACGAACACTGAAGCTTTCTTT; cdr3_aa: CASSGQTNTEAFF
v_call: TRBV5-5; j_call: TRBJ2-1; d_call: .; clone_size: .; cdr3_nt: TGTGCCAGCAGCTTGTTCTATAACTCCTACAATGAGCAGTTCTTC; cdr3_aa: CASSLFYNSYNEQFF
v_call: TRBV28; j_call: TRBJ1-1; d_call: .; clone_size: few; cdr3_nt: TGTGCCAGCAAATCGACATTAACCACTGAAGCTTTCTTT; cdr3_aa: CASKSTLTTEAFF
v_call: TRBV13; j_call: TRBJ2-2; d_call: .; clone_size: .; cdr3_nt: TGTGCCAGCAGCTTCAGGGTACTAACGAACACCGGGGAGCTGTTTTTT; cdr3_aa: CASSFRVLTNTGELFF
v_call: TRBV25-1; j_call: TRBJ1-4; d_call: .; clone_size: .; cdr3_nt: TGTGCCAGCAGTGAGTCCGACAGTAGGGAAAAACTGTTTTTT; cdr3_aa: CASSESDSREKLFF
v_call: TRBV28; j_call: TRBJ1-5; d_call: .; clone_size: .; cdr3_nt: TGTGCCAGCAGCCTTACAGGCCCTAGCAATCAGCCCCAGCATTTT; cdr3_aa: CASSLTGPSNQPQHF
v_call: TRBV5-5; j_call: TRBJ2-5; d_call: TRBD2; clone_size: .; cdr3_nt: TGTGCCAGCAGCCAGGGACTAGCGGGAGAAGGGGTGTTAGAGACCCAGTACTTC; cdr3_aa: CASSQGLAGEGVLETQYF
v_call: TRBV6-5; j_call: TRBJ2-1; d_call: .; clone_size: .; cdr3_nt: TGTGCCAGCAGTTACCCTCCACTAACCTTCTTC; cdr3_aa: CASSYPPLTFF
v_call: TRBV6-4; j_call: TRBJ2-1; d_call: TRBD2; clone_size: .; cdr3_nt: TGTGCCAGCAGTGCACTAGCGGGAGCTAGCGATGAGCAGTTCTTC; cdr3_aa: CASSALAGASDEQFF
v_call: TRBV5-1; j_call: TRBJ2-1; d_call: TRBD2; clone_size: .; cdr3_nt: TGCGCCAGCAGCCCAGGACTAGGGTCGAATGAGCAGTTCTTC; cdr3_aa: CASSPGLGSNEQFF